This T cell receptor beta chain derives from a study of blood T cell repertoires in COVID-19. Study-level information: Nucleic acid was either cDNA or gDNA, and it came from T cells, B-cell-depleted T cells, or PBMCs.

The germline CDR1 and CDR2 sequences are MDHEN and SYDVKM. Between the trimmed V and J ends, which lost 8 bases and 1 base, there was a span of 14 bases. The CDR3 consists of 14 residues. As originally analysed: Amplification from reference gene primers served as the basis for estimated nucleated cell counts. Some clones are missing from TCRdb's copy, which holds only in-frame ones; the method was immunoSEQ multiplex PCR. The V and J calls and the clone size are those of that table, but D and trimming were determined from the DNA. The data show almost 200,000 clones, 70% to 90% seen once. The specimen was peripheral blood. This receptor was obtained from a woman in her 70s with acute or convalescent COVID-19. J is TRBJ1-1 and V is TRBV28; D is ambiguous. This CDR3 reads CASVPSGANTEAFF. The CDR3 DNA follows: TGTGCCAGCGTCCCCAGTGGTGCGAACACTGAAGCTTTCTTT.